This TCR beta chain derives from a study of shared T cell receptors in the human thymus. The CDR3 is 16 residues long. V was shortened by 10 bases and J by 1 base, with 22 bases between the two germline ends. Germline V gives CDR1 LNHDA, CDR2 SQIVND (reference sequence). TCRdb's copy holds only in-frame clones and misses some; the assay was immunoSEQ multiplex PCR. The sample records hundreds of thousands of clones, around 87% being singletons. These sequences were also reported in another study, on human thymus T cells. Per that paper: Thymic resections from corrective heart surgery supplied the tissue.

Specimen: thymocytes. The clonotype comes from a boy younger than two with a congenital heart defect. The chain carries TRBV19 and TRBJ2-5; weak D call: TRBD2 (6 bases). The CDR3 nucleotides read TGTGCCACCTCGTTTAGATTTGGGGGAGGCCAAGAGACCCAGTACTTC. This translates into CATSFRFGGGQETQYF.